A selection of T cell receptor beta chains follows, all from one sample in a study of shared clonotypes between healthy human individuals. Clones were read by immunoSEQ multiplex PCR, and TCRdb kept only the in-frame ones, dropping some. The sample shows more than 550,000 clones, roughly 88% of them seen only once. The specimen sequenced was memory CD8+ T cells from PBMCs. The source of these receptors is a man between 18 and 35 years old in good health. Some clones in this sample may be carry-over from other donors' samples. CDR3s include the opening cysteine and the closing phenylalanine or tryptophan. A D gene is named only where the DNA matches it firmly. Size tells how often a clone was seen (once, few, many) or the class of an expanded clone, and some rows leave it out.

j_call	v_call	d_call	clone_size	cdr3_aa	cdr3_nt
TRBJ1-4	TRBV11-2	TRBD1	once	CASTQTGVANEKLFF	TGTGCCAGCACCCAGACAGGGGTGGCTAATGAAAAACTGTTTTTT
TRBJ1-3	TRBV28	TRBD1	.	CASSSRGQGLSGNTIYF	TGTGCCAGCAGTTCTCGGGGACAGGGCTTGTCTGGAAACACCATATATTTT
TRBJ2-7	TRBV2	.	.	CASSPQGRRYEQYF	TGTGCCAGCAGTCCCCAGGGACGGAGGTACGAGCAGTACTTC
TRBJ2-7	TRBV9	.	.	CASSEGGSHYEQYF	TGTGCCAGCAGTGAGGGGGGCAGCCACTACGAGCAGTACTTC
TRBJ2-1	TRBV7-9	.	.	CASSSVTRTRDEQFF	TGTGCCAGCAGCTCAGTTACCCGTACCAGGGATGAGCAGTTCTTC
TRBJ1-3	TRBV13	.	once	CASSLDTIYF	TGTGCCAGCAGCTTAGACACCATATATTTT
TRBJ1-2	TRBV28	.	.	CASSDTGIGWDYGYTF	TGTGCCAGCAGTGACACAGGGATCGGGTGGGACTATGGCTACACCTTC
TRBJ2-7	TRBV11-1	TRBD2	.	CASSLSGLAGLFYEQYF	TGTGCCAGCAGCTTATCGGGACTAGCGGGTCTTTTCTACGAGCAGTACTTC
TRBJ2-6	TRBV9	.	.	CASSARVHGANVLTF	TGTGCCAGCAGCGCCCGAGTCCATGGGGCCAACGTCCTGACTTTC
TRBJ2-3	TRBV9	TRBD2	.	CASSVSGRYADTQYF	TGTGCCAGCAGCGTGAGCGGGAGGTACGCAGATACGCAGTATTTT
TRBJ2-1	TRBV27	.	.	CASSSTGRANNEQFF	TGTGCCAGCAGTTCCACGGGACGGGCAAACAATGAGCAGTTCTTC
TRBJ2-7	TRBV10-3	.	once	CAISDRDSYEQYF	TGTGCCATCAGTGACAGGGACTCCTACGAGCAGTACTTC
TRBJ2-7	TRBV6-6	TRBD2	.	CASSFVTSGPSYEQYF	TGTGCCAGCAGTTTCGTAACTAGCGGGCCCTCCTACGAGCAGTACTTC
TRBJ2-6	TRBV6-4	TRBD1	.	CASRRQGLVGANVLTF	TGTGCCAGCAGAAGACAGGGGCTCGTTGGGGCCAACGTCCTGACTTTC
TRBJ1-1	TRBV4-1	TRBD1	.	CASSGRVFKGQANTEAFF	TGCGCCAGCAGCGGCCGAGTTTTTAAAGGACAGGCGAACACTGAAGCTTTCTTT
TRBJ2-2	TRBV28	.	.	CASNPLRTGELFF	TGTGCCAGCAACCCCTTGAGGACCGGGGAGCTGTTTTTT
TRBJ2-2	TRBV18	TRBD2	.	CASSPLAGDRTGELFF	TGTGCCAGCTCACCCCTAGCGGGAGATAGGACCGGGGAGCTGTTTTTT
TRBJ2-3	TRBV28	.	.	CASSLGGEADTQYF	TGTGCCAGCAGTTTAGGAGGTGAGGCAGATACGCAGTATTTT
TRBJ1-1	TRBV2	.	few	CASSAANTEAFF	TGTGCCAGCAGTGCCGCGAACACTGAAGCTTTCTTT
TRBJ2-5	TRBV6-4	TRBD2	.	CASSGTSGRETQYF	TGTGCCAGCAGTGGGACTAGCGGGAGAGAGACCCAGTACTTC
TRBJ2-1	TRBV27	TRBD2	once	CASSLLAGVFNEQFF	TGTGCCAGCAGTTTACTAGCGGGAGTTTTTAATGAGCAGTTCTTC
TRBJ2-2	TRBV30	.	.	CAWSDLQAPNTGELFF	TGTGCCTGGAGCGATCTACAGGCTCCGAACACCGGGGAGCTGTTTTTT
TRBJ2-4	TRBV4-2	.	once	CASSQDGLSKNIQYF	TGTGCCAGCAGCCAAGATGGTCTGTCTAAAAACATTCAGTACTTC
TRBJ2-2	TRBV29-1	.	.	CSASGYTGELFF	TGCAGCGCCTCAGGGTACACCGGGGAGCTGTTTTTT
TRBJ2-7	TRBV7-9	.	.	CASSLEPRAAYEQYF	TGTGCCAGCAGCTTAGAGCCTCGGGCGGCGTACGAGCAGTACTTC
TRBJ2-1	TRBV7-3	.	.	CASSLSSSNEQFF	TGTGCCAGCAGCTTGTCCAGTTCCAATGAGCAGTTCTTC
TRBJ2-1	TRBV27	.	.	CASSLRQYNEQFF	TGTGCCAGCAGTTTAAGGCAATACAATGAGCAGTTCTTC
TRBJ1-1	TRBV13	.	.	CASSLGRDTEAFF	TGTGCCAGCAGCTTAGGCCGGGACACTGAAGCTTTCTTT
TRBJ2-7	TRBV4-1	.	.	CASSQESPDHPEQYF	TGCGCCAGCAGCCAAGAGTCCCCGGACCATCCCGAGCAGTACTTC
TRBJ2-5	TRBV6-6	.	.	CASSYSFGGRETQYF	TGTGCCAGCAGTTACTCATTTGGGGGCAGGGAGACCCAGTACTTC
TRBJ2-1	TRBV28	TRBD2	once	CASNQERGTSGSDEQFF	TGTGCCAGCAACCAGGAGAGGGGGACTAGCGGGAGTGATGAGCAGTTCTTC
TRBJ2-7	TRBV20-1	.	.	CTTDSSYEQYF	TGCACGACGGACTCCTCCTACGAGCAGTACTTC
TRBJ1-3	TRBV5-6	.	.	CASSLGRDNIIYF	TGTGCCAGCAGCTTAGGAAGGGACAACATCATATATTTT
TRBJ2-7	TRBV27	TRBD1	.	CASSPLAGQGSYEQYF	TGTGCCAGCAGTCCACTCGCAGGACAGGGGTCCTACGAGCAGTACTTC
TRBJ1-5	TRBV27	TRBD1	.	CASRDRSGQPQHF	TGTGCCAGCAGGGACAGGAGTGGTCAGCCCCAGCATTTT
TRBJ2-7	TRBV27	.	.	CASSFGGVNEQYF	TGTGCCAGCAGTTTCGGTGGAGTAAACGAGCAGTACTTC
TRBJ2-5	TRBV11-3	.	.	CASSEGFEETQYF	TGTGCCAGCAGCGAAGGGTTTGAGGAGACCCAGTACTTC
TRBJ2-1	TRBV29-1	.	.	CSVEELVNEQFF	TGCAGCGTTGAAGAATTGGTGAATGAGCAGTTCTTC
TRBJ2-5	TRBV7-2	.	.	CASEGAGGWETQYF	TGTGCCAGCGAGGGGGCGGGAGGCTGGGAGACCCAGTACTTC
TRBJ2-7	TRBV27	.	.	CASSLGGGPWDEQYF	TGTGCCAGCAGTTTAGGAGGAGGTCCCTGGGACGAGCAGTACTTC
TRBJ2-2	TRBV5-4	.	.	CASKSNTGELFF	TGTGCCAGCAAGTCGAACACCGGGGAGCTGTTTTTT
TRBJ2-7	TRBV27	.	.	CASSFAYPGTARLYEQYF	TGTGCCAGCAGTTTCGCTTACCCCGGGACGGCACGGCTCTACGAGCAGTACTTC
TRBJ2-7	TRBV11-2	.	.	CASSFNPRGIYEQYF	TGTGCCAGCAGCTTTAACCCGAGGGGGATCTACGAGCAGTACTTC
TRBJ2-5	TRBV19	.	.	CASSIGADRRETQYF	TGTGCCAGTAGTATCGGGGCGGACCGACGAGAGACCCAGTACTTC
TRBJ2-3	TRBV10-2	.	.	CASREGGTQYF	TGCGCCAGCAGAGAAGGGGGTACGCAGTATTTT
TRBJ2-1	TRBV15	TRBD2	.	CATSSPWGTSGYSYNEQFF	TGTGCCACCAGCAGCCCCTGGGGGACTAGCGGATACTCCTACAATGAGCAGTTCTTC
TRBJ2-1	TRBV7-3	.	.	CASSSRTDSSYNEQFF	TGTGCCAGCAGCTCGCGGACAGACAGCTCCTACAATGAGCAGTTCTTC
TRBJ2-5	TRBV27	TRBD2	.	CASSSNRLAGGETQYF	TGTGCCAGCAGTTCTAATAGACTAGCGGGAGGGGAGACCCAGTACTTC
TRBJ2-3	TRBV19	.	.	CASSMNPSDADTQYF	TGTGCCAGTAGTATGAATCCGTCCGATGCAGATACGCAGTATTTT